These 5 T cell receptor beta chains originate from one sample sequenced in a study of CD8 T cells in ankylosing spondylitis. Study-wide points: Ankylosing spondylitis blood appeared to carry a characteristic TCR beta motif of roughly 8 highly homologous variants.

Using its own MiXCR run on the 5' RACE reads, TCRdb lists one record per CDR3 protein. Of some 800,000 distinct CDR3 sequences detected, about 11% appear once; the ten largest clones hold around 0.51%. Their antigen targets remain unknown. Source material: blood, either unsorted or a sorted T cell fraction (not recorded which). All receptors derive from a male donor with ankylosing spondylitis.

This rearrangement joins TRBV20-1 to TRBJ2-5; TRBD1 is a possible D gene (6 bases). The V gene lost 4 bases and the J gene lost 5 bases, with 14 bases spanning the gap. Germline CDR1 and CDR2: DFQATT and SNEGSKA (reference sequence). The CDR3 runs to 13 residues. The CDR3 bases are TGCAGTGCTACCCCCACAGGGCGGGAGACCCAGTACTTC. Its translation is CSATPTGRETQYF.

This chain joins TRBV6-1 and TRBJ1-4; no definite D call. This CDR3 spans 15 amino acids. The germline V gene encodes CDR1 MNHNS and CDR2 SASEGT. Trimming left V 6 bases short and J 7 bases short, with 18 bases between. The CDR3 bases are TGTGCCAGCAGCCCGACGTGGGGTCAGTTTGAAAAACTGTTTTTT. Translated, it gives CASSPTWGQFEKLFF.

The rearrangement joins TRBV5-1 to TRBJ2-7, with 9 bases aligning to TRBD1. Germline lookup yields CDR1 SGHRS and CDR2 YFSETQ. The V gene end was trimmed by 4 bases and the J gene end by 1 base; junction bases not matched to a gene: 6. This CDR3 spans 15 amino acids. The CDR3 spells CASSRDREASYEQYF. In nucleotides, the CDR3 is TGCGCCAGCAGCAGGGACAGGGAGGCATCCTACGAGCAGTACTTC.

This clonotype came up a few times. The rearrangement joins TRBV12-3 or TRBV12-4 to TRBJ2-3, with 12 positions matching TRBD1. V was pared by 6 bases and J by 3 bases, with 7 bases of the junction left unmatched. The CDR3 is 16 residues long. CDR3 protein: CASRRDRGLGTDTQYF. CDR3 coding DNA: TGTGCCAGCAGACGGGACAGGGGGCTTGGGACAGATACGCAGTATTTT.

Remarks on this clonotype: A much larger clone differs by one base, so this may be a read error. V and J are TRBV29-1 and TRBJ1-1; 7 positions agree with TRBD1. Germline assignment: CDR1 SQVTM and CDR2 ANQGSEA. The CDR3 has 10 residues. CDR3 in amino acids: CSAGQMKALF. CDR3 bases: TGCAGCGCGGGACAGATGAAAGCTCTCTTT.